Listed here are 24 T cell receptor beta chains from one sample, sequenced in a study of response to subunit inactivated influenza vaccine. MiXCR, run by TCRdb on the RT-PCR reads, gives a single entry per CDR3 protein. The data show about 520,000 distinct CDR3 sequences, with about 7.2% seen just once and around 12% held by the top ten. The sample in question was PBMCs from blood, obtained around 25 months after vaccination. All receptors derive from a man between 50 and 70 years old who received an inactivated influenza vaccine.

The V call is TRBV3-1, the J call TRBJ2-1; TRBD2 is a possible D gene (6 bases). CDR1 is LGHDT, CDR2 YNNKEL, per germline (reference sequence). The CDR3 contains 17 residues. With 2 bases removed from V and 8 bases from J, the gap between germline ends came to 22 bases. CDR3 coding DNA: TGTGCCAGCAGCCAAAACGTGGGAGGCAAATCACGCCATGAGCAGTTCTTC. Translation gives CASSQNVGGKSRHEQFF.

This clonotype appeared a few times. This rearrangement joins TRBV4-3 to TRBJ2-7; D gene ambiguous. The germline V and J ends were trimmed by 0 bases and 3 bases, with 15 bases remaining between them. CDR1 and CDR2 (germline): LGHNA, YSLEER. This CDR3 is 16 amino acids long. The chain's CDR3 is CASSQDWPQASYEQYF. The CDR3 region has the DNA TGCGCCAGCAGCCAAGACTGGCCCCAGGCGAGCTACGAGCAGTACTTC.

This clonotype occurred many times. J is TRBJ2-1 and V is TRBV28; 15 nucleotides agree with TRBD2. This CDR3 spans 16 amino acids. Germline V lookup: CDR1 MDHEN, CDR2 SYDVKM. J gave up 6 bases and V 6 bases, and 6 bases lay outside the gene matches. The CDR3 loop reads CASRGLGLAGGNEQFF. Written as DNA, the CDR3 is TGTGCCAGCAGAGGTCTGGGACTAGCGGGAGGCAATGAGCAGTTCTTC.

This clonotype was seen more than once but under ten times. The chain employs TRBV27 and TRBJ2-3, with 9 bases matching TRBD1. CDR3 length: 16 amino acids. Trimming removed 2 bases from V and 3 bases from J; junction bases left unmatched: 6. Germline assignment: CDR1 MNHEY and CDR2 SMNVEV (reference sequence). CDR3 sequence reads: CASSLVAGTGTDTQYF. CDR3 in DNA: TGTGCCAGCAGTTTAGTAGCCGGGACAGGGACAGATACGCAGTATTTT.

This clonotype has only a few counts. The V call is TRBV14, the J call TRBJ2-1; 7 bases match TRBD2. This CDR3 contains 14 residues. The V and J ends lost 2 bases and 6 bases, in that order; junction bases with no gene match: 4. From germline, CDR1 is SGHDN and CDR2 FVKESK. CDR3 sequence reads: CASSQWGGSNEQFF. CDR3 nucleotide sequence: TGTGCCAGCAGCCAATGGGGGGGTTCCAATGAGCAGTTCTTC.

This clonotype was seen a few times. This chain's CDR3 is CSAGRAGASYEQYF. CDR3 bases: TGCAGTGCTGGACGAGCGGGCGCCTCCTACGAGCAGTACTTC. The chain uses TRBV20-1 and TRBJ2-7; tentatively, D is TRBD2 (6 bases). V was shortened by 5 bases and J by 0 bases, with 14 bases between the two germline ends. The germline CDR1 and CDR2 sequences are DFQATT and SNEGSKA (reference sequence). CDR3 size: 14 residues.

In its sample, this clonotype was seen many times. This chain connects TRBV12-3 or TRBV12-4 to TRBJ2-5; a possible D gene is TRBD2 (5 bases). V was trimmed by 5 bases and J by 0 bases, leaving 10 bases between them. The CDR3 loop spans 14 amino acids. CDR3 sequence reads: CASSISGHQETQYF. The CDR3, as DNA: TGTGCCAGCAGTATCAGCGGACACCAAGAGACCCAGTACTTC.

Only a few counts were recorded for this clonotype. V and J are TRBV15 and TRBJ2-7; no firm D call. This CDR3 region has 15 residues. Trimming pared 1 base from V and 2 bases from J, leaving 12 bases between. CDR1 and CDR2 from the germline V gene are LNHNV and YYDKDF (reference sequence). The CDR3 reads CATSRVPAETYEQYF. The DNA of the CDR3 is TGTGCCACCAGCAGAGTACCTGCAGAAACCTACGAGCAGTACTTC.

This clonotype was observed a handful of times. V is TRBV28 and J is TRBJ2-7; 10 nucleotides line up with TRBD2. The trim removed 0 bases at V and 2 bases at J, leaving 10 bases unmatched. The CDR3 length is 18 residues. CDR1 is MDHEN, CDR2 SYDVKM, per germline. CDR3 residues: CASSLWTSLAGEPYEQYF. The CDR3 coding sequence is TGTGCCAGCAGTTTATGGACCTCCCTAGCGGGAGAGCCCTACGAGCAGTACTTC.

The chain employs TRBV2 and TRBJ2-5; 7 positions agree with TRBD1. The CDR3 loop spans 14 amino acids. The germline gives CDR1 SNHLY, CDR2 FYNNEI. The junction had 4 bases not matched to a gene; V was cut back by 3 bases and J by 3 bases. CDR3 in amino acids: CASSDRDRKETQYF. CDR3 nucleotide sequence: TGTGCCAGCAGTGATCGGGACAGAAAAGAGACCCAGTACTTC.

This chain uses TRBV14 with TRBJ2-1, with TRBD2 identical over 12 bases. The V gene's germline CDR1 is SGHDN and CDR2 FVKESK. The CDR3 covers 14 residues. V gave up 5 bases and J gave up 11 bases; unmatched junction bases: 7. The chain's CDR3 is CASSEQTSGSKQFF. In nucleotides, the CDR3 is TGTGCCAGCAGCGAACAGACTAGCGGGAGTAAGCAGTTCTTC.

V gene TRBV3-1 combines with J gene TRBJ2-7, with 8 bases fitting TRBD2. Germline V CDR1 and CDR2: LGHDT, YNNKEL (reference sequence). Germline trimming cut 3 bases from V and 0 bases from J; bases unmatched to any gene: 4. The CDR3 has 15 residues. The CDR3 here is CASSHLAGRSYEQYF. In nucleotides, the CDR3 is TGTGCCAGCAGCCACCTAGCGGGTCGCTCCTACGAGCAGTACTTC.

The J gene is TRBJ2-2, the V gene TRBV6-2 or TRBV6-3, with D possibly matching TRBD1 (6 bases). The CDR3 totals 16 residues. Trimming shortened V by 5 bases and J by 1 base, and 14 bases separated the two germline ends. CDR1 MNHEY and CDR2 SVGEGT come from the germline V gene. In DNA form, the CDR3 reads TGTGCCAGCAGTCCCCGACAGGTACAGAACACCGGGGAGCTGTTTTTT. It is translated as CASSPRQVQNTGELFF.

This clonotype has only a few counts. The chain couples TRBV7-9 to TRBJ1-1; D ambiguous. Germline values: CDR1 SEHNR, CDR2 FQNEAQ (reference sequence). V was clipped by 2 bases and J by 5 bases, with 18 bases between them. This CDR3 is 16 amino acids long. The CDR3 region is CASSLRPGLGGTEAFF. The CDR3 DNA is TGTGCCAGCAGCTTACGCCCGGGGTTGGGTGGGACTGAAGCTTTCTTT.

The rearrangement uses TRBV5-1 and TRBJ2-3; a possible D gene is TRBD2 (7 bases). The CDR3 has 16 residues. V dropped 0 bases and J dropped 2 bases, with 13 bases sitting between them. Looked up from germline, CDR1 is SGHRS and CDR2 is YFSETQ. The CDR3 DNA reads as TGCGCCAGCAGCTTGGCGGGGGGACAAAACACAGATACGCAGTATTTT. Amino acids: CASSLAGGQNTDTQYF.

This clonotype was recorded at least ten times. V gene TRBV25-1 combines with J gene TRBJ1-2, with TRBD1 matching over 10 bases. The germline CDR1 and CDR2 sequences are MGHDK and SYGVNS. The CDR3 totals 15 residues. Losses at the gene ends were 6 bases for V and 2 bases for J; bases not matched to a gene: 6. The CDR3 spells CASSLGTGVNYGYTF. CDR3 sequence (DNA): TGTGCCAGCAGCCTAGGGACAGGGGTAAACTATGGCTACACCTTC.

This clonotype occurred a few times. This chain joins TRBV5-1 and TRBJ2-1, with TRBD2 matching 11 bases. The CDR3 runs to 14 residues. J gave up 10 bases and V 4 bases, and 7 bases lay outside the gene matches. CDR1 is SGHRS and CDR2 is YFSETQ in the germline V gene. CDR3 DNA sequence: TGCGCCAGCAGCAAGGCCGGGACTAGCGGAGAGCAGTTCTTC. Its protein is CASSKAGTSGEQFF.

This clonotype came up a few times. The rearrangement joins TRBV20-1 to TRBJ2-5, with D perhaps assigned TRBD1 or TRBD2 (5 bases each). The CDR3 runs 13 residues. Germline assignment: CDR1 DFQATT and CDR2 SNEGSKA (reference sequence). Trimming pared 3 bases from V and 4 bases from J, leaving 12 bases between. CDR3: CSASTPGRETQYF. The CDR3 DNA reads TGCAGTGCTAGCACACCGGGACGAGAGACCCAGTACTTC.

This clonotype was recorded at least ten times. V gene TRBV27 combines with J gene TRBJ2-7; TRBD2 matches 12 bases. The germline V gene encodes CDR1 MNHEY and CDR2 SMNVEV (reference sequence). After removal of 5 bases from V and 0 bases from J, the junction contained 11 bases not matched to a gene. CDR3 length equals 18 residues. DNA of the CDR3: TGTGCCAGCAGTGATAAGCTGACTAGCGGGGGAAGCTCCTACGAGCAGTACTTC. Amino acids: CASSDKLTSGGSSYEQYF.

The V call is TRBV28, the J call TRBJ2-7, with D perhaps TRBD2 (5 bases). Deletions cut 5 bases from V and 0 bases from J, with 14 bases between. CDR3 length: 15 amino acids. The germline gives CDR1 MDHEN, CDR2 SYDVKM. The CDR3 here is CASSTGLTSSYEQYF. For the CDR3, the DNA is TGTGCCAGCAGTACCGGACTCACGAGCTCCTACGAGCAGTACTTC.

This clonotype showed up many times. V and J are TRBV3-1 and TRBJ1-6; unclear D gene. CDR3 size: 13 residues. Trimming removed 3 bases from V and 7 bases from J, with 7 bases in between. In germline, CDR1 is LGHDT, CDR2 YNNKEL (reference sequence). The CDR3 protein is CASSQGRNSPLHF. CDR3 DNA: TGTGCCAGCAGCCAGGGCAGAAATTCACCCCTCCACTTT.

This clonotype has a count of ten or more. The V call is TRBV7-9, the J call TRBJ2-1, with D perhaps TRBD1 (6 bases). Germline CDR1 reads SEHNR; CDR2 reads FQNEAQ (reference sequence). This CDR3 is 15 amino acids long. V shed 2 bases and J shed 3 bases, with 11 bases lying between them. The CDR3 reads CASSLPGAYYNEQFF. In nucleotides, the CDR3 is TGTGCCAGCAGCTTACCAGGGGCTTACTACAATGAGCAGTTCTTC. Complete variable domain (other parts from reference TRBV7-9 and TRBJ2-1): DTGVSQNPRHKITKRGQNVTFRCDPISEHNRLYWYRQTLGQGPEFLTYFQNEAQLEKSRLLSDRFSAERPKGSFSTLEIQRTEQGDSAMYLCASSLPGAYYNEQFFGPGTRLTVL.

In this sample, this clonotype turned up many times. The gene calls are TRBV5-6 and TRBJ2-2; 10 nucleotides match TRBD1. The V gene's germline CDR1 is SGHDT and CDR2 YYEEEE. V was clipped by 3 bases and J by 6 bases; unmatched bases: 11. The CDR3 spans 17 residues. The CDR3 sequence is CASSSPVRDRGAGELFF. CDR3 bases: TGTGCCAGCAGCTCTCCAGTCCGGGACAGGGGTGCCGGGGAGCTGTTTTTT.

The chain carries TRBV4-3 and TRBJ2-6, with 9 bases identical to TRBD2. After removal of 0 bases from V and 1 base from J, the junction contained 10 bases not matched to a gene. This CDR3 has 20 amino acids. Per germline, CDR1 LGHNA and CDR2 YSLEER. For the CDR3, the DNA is TGCGCCAGCAGCCAAGATCGCTACTTAGCGGGAGTTTCTGGGGCCAACGTCCTGACTTTC. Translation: CASSQDRYLAGVSGANVLTF.